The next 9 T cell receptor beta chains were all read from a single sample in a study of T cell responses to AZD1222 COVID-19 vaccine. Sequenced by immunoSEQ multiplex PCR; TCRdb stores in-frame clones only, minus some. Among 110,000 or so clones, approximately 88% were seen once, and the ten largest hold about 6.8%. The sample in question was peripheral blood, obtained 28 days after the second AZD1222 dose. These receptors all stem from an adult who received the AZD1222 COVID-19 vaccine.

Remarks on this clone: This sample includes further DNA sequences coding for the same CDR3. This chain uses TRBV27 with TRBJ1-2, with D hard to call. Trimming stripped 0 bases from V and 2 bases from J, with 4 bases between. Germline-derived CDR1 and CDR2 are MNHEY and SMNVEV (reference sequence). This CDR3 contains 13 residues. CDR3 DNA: TGTGCCAGCAGTTTATCCGGGAACTATGGCTACACCTTC. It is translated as CASSLSGNYGYTF.

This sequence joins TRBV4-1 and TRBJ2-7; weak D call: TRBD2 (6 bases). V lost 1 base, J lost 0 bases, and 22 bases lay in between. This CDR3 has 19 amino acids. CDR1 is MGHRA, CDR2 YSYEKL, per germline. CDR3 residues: CASSQVLSASGLPSYEQYF. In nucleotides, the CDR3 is TGCGCCAGCAGCCAAGTGTTAAGTGCAAGCGGGCTCCCCTCCTACGAGCAGTACTTC.

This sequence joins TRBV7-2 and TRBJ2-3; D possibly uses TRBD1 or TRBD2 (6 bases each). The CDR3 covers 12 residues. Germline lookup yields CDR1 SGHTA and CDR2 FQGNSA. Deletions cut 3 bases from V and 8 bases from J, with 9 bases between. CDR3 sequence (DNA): TGTGCCAGCAGCTTGGGGGGCAGTACGCAGTATTTT. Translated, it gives CASSLGGSTQYF.

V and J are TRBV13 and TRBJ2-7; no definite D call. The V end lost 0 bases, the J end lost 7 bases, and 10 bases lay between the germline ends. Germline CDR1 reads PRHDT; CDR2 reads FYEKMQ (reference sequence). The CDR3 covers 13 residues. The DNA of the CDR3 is TGTGCCAGCAGCTTAGGGGGGAATTGGGAGCAGTACTTC. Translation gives CASSLGGNWEQYF.

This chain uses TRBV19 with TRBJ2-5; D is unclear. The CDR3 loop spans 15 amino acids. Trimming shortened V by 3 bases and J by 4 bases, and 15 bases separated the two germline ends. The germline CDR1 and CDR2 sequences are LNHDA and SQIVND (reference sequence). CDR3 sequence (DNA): TGTGCCAGTAGTATCCAGGACCAAAAGGGAGAGACCCAGTACTTC. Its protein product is CASSIQDQKGETQYF.

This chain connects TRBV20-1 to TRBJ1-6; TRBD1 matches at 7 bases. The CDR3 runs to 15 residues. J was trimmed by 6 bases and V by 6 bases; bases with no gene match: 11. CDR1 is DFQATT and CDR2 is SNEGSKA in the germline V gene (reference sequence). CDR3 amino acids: CSASTDRVRNSPLHF. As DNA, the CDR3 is TGCAGTGCAAGTACTGACAGGGTTCGTAATTCACCCCTCCACTTT.

DNA of the CDR3: TGTGCCAGCAGCCGGGGACAGTCCGATGAAAAACTGTTTTTT. This encodes CASSRGQSDEKLFF. The V call is TRBV3-1 (or the pseudogene TRBV3-2), the J call TRBJ1-4, with 7 bases matching TRBD1. The germline CDR1 and CDR2 sequences are LGHDT and YNNKEL (reference sequence). The V gene end was trimmed by 4 bases and the J gene end by 6 bases; junction bases not matched to a gene: 5. This CDR3 has 14 amino acids.

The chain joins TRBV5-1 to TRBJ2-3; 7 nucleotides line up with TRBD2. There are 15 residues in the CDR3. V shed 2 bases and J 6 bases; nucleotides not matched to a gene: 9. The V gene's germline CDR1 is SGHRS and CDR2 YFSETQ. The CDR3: CASSLDRLAVDTQYF. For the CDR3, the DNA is TGCGCCAGCAGCTTAGACCGACTAGCTGTGGATACGCAGTATTTT.

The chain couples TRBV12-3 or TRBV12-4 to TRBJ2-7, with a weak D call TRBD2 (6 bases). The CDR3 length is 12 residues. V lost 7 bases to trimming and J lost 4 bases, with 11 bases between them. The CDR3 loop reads CASTRGGYEQYF. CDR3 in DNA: TGTGCCAGCACCCGGGGAGGTTACGAGCAGTACTTC.